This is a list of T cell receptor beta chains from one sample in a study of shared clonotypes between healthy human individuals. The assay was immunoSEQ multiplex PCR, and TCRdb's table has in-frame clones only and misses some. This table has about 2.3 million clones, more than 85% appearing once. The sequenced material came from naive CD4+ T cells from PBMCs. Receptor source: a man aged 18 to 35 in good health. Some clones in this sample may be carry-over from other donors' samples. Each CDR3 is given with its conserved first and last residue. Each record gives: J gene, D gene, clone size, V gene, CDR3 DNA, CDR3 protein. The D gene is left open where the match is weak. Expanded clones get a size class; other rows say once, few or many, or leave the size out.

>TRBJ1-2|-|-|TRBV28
TGTGCCAGCAGGCCCGCCGGACAGAACTATGGCTACACCTTC
CASRPAGQNYGYTF
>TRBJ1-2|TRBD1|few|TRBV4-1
TGCGCCAGCAGCCAAGGGACAGGGAACTATGGCTACACCTTC
CASSQGTGNYGYTF
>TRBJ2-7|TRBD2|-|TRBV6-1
TGTGCCAGCAGCATCCTAGCGGTCCGAGGCTACGAGCAGTACTTC
CASSILAVRGYEQYF
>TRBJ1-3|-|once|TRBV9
TGTGCCAGCACCCGTGGGGTCCTCCAGGAGGGAAACACCATATATTTT
CASTRGVLQEGNTIYF
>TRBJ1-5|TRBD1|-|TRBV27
TGTGCCAGCAGATGGACAGGGGAAAACAATCAGCCCCAGCATTTT
CASRWTGENNQPQHF
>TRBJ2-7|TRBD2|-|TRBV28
TGTGCCAGCAGTCCGACCGGCCCGGGACTAGCCATAAGCGAGCAGTACTTC
CASSPTGPGLAISEQYF
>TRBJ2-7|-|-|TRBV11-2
TGTGCCAGCAGCGATAGCGGAATCTCCTACGAGCAGTACTTC
CASSDSGISYEQYF
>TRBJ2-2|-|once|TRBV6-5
TGTGCCAGCAGTTTCAGCCGGGCCACCGGGGAGCTGTTTTTT
CASSFSRATGELFF
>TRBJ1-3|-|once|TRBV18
TGTGCCAGCTCACCCCGACAGCCCTCTGGAAACACCATATATTTT
CASSPRQPSGNTIYF
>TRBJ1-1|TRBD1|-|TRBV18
TGTGCCAGCTCACGACGGACAGGGATCGACACTGAAGCTTTCTTT
CASSRRTGIDTEAFF
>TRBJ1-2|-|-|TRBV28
TGTGCCAGCAGTCTCACCACCCCCCCACAGGCTAACTATGGCTACACCTTC
CASSLTTPPQANYGYTF
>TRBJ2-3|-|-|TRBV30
TGTGCCTGGAGTGCCTCCCTTAGCACAGATACGCAGTATTTT
CAWSASLSTDTQYF
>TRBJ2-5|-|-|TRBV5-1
TGCGCCTCCTCCTCGGGGTTTGGGAGCCAAGAGACCCAGTACTTC
CASSSGFGSQETQYF
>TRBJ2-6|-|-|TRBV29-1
TGCAGCGTGTACTCTGGGGCCAACGTCCTGACTTTC
CSVYSGANVLTF
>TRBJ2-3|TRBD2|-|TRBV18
TGTGCCAGCTCGCTTCTAGCGGGAGTCTCAGATACGCAGTATTTT
CASSLLAGVSDTQYF
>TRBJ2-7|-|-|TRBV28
TGTGCCAGCAGTCCCATTGGCACGGCAAGGTCTGAGCAGTACTTC
CASSPIGTARSEQYF